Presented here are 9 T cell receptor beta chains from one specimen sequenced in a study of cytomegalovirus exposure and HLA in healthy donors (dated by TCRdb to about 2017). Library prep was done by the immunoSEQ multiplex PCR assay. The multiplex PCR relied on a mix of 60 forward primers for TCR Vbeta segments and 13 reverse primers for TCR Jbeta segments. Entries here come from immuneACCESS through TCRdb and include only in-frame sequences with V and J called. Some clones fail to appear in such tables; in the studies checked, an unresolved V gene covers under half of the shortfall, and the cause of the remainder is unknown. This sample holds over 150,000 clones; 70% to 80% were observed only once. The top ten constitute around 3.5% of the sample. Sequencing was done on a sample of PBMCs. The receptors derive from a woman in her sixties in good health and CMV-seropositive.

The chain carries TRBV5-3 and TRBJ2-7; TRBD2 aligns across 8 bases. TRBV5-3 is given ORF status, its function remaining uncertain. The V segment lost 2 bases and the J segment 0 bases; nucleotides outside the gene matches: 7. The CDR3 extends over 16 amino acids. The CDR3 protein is CARSLYRSGGSYEQYF. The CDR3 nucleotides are TGTGCCAGAAGCTTATACCGAAGCGGGGGCTCCTACGAGCAGTACTTC.

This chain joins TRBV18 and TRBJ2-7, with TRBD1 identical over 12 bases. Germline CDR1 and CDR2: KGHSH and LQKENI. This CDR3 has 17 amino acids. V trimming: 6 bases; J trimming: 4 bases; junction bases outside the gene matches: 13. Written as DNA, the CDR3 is TGTGCCAGCTCCCCCAAAGGGACAGGGGGCGCTAATTACGAGCAGTACTTC. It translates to CASSPKGTGGANYEQYF.

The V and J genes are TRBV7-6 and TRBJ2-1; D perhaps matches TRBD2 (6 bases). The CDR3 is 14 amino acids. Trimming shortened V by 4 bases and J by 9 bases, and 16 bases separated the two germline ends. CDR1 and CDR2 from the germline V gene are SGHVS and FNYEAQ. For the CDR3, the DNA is TGTGCCAGCAGCTCCAACCAGGGACTCACTGAGCAGTTCTTC. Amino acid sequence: CASSSNQGLTEQFF. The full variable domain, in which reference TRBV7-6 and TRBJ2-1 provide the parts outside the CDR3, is GAGVSQSPRYKVTKRGQDVALRCDPISGHVSLYWYRQALGQGPEFLTYFNYEAQQDKSGLPNDRFSAERPEGSISTLTIQRTEQRDSAMYRCASSSNQGLTEQFFGPGTRLTVL.

The CDR3 region has the DNA TGCGCCAGCAGCCTACAGGGCGAAAGCTCCTACAATGAGCAGTTCTTC. It encodes CASSLQGESSYNEQFF. This chain joins TRBV5-1 and TRBJ2-1; TRBD1 might be the D (6 bases). Trimming took 4 bases from V and 0 from J, leaving 14 bases between them. This CDR3 is built from 16 residues. Germline CDR1 SGHRS, CDR2 YFSETQ.

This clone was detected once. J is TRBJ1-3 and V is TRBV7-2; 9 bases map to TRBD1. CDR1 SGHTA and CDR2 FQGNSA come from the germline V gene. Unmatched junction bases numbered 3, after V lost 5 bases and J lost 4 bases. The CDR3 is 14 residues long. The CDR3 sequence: CASSTQGAGNTIYF. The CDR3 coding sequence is TGTGCCAGCAGCACACAGGGGGCGGGAAACACCATATATTTT.

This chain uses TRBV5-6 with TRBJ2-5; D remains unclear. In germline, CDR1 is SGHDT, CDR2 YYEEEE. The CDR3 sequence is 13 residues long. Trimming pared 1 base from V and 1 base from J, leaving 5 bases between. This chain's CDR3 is CASSLSIQETQYF. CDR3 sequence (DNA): TGTGCCAGCAGCTTGTCTATCCAAGAGACCCAGTACTTC.

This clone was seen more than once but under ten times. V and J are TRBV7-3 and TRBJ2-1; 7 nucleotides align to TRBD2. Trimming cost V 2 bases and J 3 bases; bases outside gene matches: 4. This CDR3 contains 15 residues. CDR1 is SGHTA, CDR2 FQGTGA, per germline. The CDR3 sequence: CASSLGREDYNEQFF. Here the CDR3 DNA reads TGTGCCAGCAGCTTAGGTCGGGAGGACTACAATGAGCAGTTCTTC.

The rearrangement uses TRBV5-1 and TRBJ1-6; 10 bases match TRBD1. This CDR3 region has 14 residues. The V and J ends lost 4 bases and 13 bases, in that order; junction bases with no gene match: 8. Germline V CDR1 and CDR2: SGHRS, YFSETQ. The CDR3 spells CASSLGQGKEPLHF. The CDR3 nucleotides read TGCGCCAGCAGCCTGGGACAGGGGAAGGAGCCCCTCCACTTT.

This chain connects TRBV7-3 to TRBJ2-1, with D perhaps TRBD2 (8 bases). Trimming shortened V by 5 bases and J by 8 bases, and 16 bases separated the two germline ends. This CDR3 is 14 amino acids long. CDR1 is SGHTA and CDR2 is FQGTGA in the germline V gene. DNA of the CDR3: TGTGCCAGCAGCAAGACAGGGCGGGAGGATGAGCAGTTCTTC. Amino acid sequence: CASSKTGREDEQFF.